This T cell receptor beta chain was identified in a study of T-cell reconstitution after alpha-beta-depleted transplantation in children. Study results and limitations: From surviving recipient T cells and thymic progenitors came the high day-60 TCRbeta diversity observed in some patients. The authors attributed T-cell counts and diversity one year after transplant mostly to newly produced T cells. After transplant, at about two months, alpha-beta T cells were reportedly derived from several hundred expanded graft clones.

This sample's TCRbeta library carried unique molecular identifier barcodes. Each CDR3 protein gets one entry after TCRdb re-called the PCR reads with MiXCR. The sample records about 160,000 distinct CDR3 sequences, around 10% being singletons. Germline CDR1 reads WSHSY; CDR2 reads SAAADI. The CDR3 has 10 amino acids. Trimming took off 6 bases at V and 5 bases at J, with 2 bases between the two ends. To note about this clonotype: What it binds is not known.

This rearrangement joins TRBV10-2 to TRBJ1-5; unclear D gene. The source material was PBMCs, sampled before TCRalphabeta/CD19-depleted stem cell transplant. This sequence was found in a boy between 2 and 15 years old with acute myeloid leukemia, due to receive a stem cell transplant. CDR3 coding DNA: TGCGCCAGCAGGGATCAGCCCCAGCATTTT. Encoded protein: CASRDQPQHF.